This TCR beta chain was sequenced in a study of blood T cell repertoires in COVID-19 (TCRdb year 2020). About the study as a whole: The collaborator samples originated in the United States, Italy and Spain and spanned the acute and convalescent phases of COVID-19. The material from the prospective study consisted of cDNA or gDNA derived from T cells, B-cell-depleted T cells, or PBMCs. Deeply sampled blood TCRbeta repertoires from subjects exposed to, actively infected with, or recovered from COVID-19 were included in the dataset. The repertoires were made available in a free public database intended to serve as a resource for research on the immune response to SARS-CoV-2. The samples were drawn from two sources: the first 160 participants of the ongoing ImmuneRACE study, and 1,254 subjects contributed by 6 global collaborators. Sample metadata almost always included a de-identified subject ID, COVID-19 status, age in years and sex. Where HLA class I and class II types were available, the types were taken from metadata supplied by the sample provider, not from assay-based typing. Paper-wide results and their limitations: Clinical and demographic metadata were provided uncurated, with the amount varying by source and participant.

Trimming at the junction amounts to 0 bases on V and 4 bases on J, and the germline ends lie 11 bases apart. The germline V gene (reference sequence) provides CDR1 SGHNT and CDR2 YYREEE. Counted from cysteine to phenylalanine, this CDR3 has 14 amino acids. Just CDR3 DNA is preserved here, 42 bases in frame from base 1. A note on this clone: Its antigen is not yet known. Base qualities are not at hand, and no much larger clone is one base apart.

Whole blood was collected in K2EDTA tubes by collaborating institutions according to the institutions' own protocols. For TCRbeta analysis, collaborators shipped samples in one of three forms: frozen whole blood, isolated PBMCs, or DNA extracted from either of those sample types. The immunoSEQ Assay, a bias-controlled multiplex PCR, was used to amplify TCRbeta CDR3 regions from genomic DNA. In the original analysis: Nucleated cell counts per sample were estimated from amplification of reference gene primers within the assay. Sequence reads were collapsed and filtered to measure the absolute abundance of every unique TCRbeta CDR3 rearrangement. For each sample, productive Simpson clonality was calculated as the square root of Simpson's diversity index across productive rearrangements. The immuneACCESS repertoire file appears here via TCRdb, limited to in-frame rearrangements. These files lack a portion of the clones; in checked studies, under half of the deficit traces to unresolved V genes, and the cause of the others is not known. That table is the source of V, J and clone size, and D and trimming were worked out from the DNA. For this sample there are 130,000 or so clones; roughly four fifths appear just once. 11% of the sample rests with the top ten.

This clonotype was sampled from a human donor in a cohort sampled during active COVID-19. The sequenced material came from peripheral blood. The chain uses TRBV5-4 and TRBJ2-7; TRBD2 is a weak D gene call, 6 bases matching. The sequence in DNA is TGTGCCAGCAGCTTGGCGGGGGTGCGGTACGAGCAGTACTTC. Translated, this gives CASSLAGVRYEQYF.